This T cell receptor beta chain was captured in a study of blood T cell repertoires in COVID-19. About the study: Researchers got acute and convalescent COVID-19 samples from the United States, Italy and Spain.

Sample share makes this clone medium-sized (0.01 to 0.1%). In germline, CDR1 is SNHLY, CDR2 FYNNEI. V lost 3 bases and J 5 bases, leaving 7 bases between the germline ends. The CDR3 sequence is 12 residues long. Profiling relied on immunoSEQ multiplex PCR, and the TCRdb table lists in-frame clones only, not all of them. The sample shows some 99,000 clones, approximately 81% of them seen only once. The rearrangement joins TRBV2 to TRBJ1-1; D not resolved. Sequencing was carried out using peripheral blood. The source of this sequence is a woman aged 80 or over with acute or convalescent COVID-19. The CDR3 DNA reads TGTGCCAGCAGTGATTCTCCGACTGAAGCTTTCTTT. Translated: CASSDSPTEAFF.